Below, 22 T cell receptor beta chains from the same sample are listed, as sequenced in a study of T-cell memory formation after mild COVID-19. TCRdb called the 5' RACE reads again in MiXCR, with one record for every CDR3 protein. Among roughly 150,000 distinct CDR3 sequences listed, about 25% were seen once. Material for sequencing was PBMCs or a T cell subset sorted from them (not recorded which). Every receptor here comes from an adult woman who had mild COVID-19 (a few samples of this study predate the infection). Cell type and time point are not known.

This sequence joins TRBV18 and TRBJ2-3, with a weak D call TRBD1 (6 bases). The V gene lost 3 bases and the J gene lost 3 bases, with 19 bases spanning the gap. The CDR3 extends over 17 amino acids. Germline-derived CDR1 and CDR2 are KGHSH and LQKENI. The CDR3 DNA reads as TGTGCCAGCTCACCTCCGAGGGGACACCTAGGGACAGATACGCAGTATTTT. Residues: CASSPPRGHLGTDTQYF.

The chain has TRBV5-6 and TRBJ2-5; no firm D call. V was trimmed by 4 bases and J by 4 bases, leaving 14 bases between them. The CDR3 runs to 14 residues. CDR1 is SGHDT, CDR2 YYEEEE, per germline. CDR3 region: CASSPPGGPETQYF. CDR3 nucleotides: TGTGCCAGCAGCCCCCCCGGCGGACCAGAGACCCAGTACTTC.

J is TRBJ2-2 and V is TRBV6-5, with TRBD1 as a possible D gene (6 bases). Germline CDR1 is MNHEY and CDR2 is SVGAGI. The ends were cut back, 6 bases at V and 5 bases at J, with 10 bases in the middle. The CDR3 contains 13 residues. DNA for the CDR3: TGTGCCAGCAGCGGGACATCGACCGGGGAGCTGTTTTTT. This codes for CASSGTSTGELFF.

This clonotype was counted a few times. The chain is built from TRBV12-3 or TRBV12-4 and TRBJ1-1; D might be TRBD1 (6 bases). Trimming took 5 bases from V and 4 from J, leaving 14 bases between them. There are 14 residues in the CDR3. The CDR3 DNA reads TGTGCCAGCAGTCCCGGGACAAAAGTCACTGAAGCTTTCTTT. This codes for CASSPGTKVTEAFF.

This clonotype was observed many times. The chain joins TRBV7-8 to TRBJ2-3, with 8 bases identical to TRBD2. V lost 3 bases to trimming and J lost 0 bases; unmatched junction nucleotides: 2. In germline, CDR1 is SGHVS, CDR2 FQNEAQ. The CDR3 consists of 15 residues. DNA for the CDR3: TGTGCCAGCAGCTTTACTAGCGGCAGCACAGATACGCAGTATTTT. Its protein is CASSFTSGSTDTQYF. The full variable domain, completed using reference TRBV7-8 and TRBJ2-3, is GAGVSQSPRYKVAKRGQDVALRCDPISGHVSLFWYQQALGQGPEFLTYFQNEAQLDKSGLPSDRFFAERPEGSVSTLKIQRTQQEDSAVYLCASSFTSGSTDTQYFGPGTRLTVL.

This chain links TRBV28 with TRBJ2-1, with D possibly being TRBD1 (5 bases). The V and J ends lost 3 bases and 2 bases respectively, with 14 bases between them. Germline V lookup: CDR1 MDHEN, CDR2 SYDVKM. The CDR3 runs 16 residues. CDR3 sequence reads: CASSLTVRVPYNEQFF. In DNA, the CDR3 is TGTGCCAGCAGTTTGACCGTCAGGGTACCCTACAATGAGCAGTTCTTC. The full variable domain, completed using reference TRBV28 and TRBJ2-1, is DVKVTQSSRYLVKRTGEKVFLECVQDMDHENMFWYRQDPGLGLRLIYFSYDVKMKEKGDIPEGYSVSREKKERFSLILESASTNQTSMYLCASSLTVRVPYNEQFFGPGTRLTVL.

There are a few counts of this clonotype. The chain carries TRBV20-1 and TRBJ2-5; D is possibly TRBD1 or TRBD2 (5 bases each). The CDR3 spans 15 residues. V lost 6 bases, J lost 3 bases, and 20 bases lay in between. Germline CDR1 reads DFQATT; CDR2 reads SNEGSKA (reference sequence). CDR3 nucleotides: TGCAGTGCCCACGATCAAACAAGGGGAGAAGAGACCCAGTACTTC. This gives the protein CSAHDQTRGEETQYF.

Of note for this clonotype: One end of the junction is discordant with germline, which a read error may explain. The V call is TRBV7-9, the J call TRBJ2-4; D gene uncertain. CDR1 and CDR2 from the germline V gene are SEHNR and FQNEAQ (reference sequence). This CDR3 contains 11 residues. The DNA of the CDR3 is TGTGCCAGCAGCTTAGCGGGGTTATCCCTTTTC. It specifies CASSLAGLSLF.

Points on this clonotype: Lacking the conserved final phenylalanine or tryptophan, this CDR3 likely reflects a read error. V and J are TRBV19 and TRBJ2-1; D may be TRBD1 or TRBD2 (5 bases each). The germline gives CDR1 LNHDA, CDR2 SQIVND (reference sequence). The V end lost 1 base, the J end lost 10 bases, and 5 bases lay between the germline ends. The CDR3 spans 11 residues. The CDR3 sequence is CASSIGGEQFL. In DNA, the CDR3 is TGTGCCAGTAGTATAGGGGGGGAGCAGTTCTTA.

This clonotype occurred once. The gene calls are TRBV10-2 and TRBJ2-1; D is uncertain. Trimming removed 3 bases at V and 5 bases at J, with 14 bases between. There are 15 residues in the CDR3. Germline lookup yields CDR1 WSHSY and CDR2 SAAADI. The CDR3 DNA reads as TGCGCCAGCAGTGACTACTCTAAGACGAACAATGAGCAGTTCTTC. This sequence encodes CASSDYSKTNNEQFF.

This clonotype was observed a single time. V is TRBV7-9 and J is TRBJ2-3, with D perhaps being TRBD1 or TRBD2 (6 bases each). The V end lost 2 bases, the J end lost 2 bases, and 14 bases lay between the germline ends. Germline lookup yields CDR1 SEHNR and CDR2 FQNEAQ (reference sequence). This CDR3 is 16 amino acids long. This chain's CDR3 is CASSLTNREVTDTQYF. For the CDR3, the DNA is TGTGCCAGCAGCTTAACGAACAGGGAGGTCACAGATACGCAGTATTTT.

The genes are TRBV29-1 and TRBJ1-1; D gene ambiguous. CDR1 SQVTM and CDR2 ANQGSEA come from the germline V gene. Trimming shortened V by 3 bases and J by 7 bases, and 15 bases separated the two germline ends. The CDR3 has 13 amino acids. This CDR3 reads CSVDWGDISEAFF. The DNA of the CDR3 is TGCAGCGTTGACTGGGGTGATATCAGTGAAGCTTTCTTT.

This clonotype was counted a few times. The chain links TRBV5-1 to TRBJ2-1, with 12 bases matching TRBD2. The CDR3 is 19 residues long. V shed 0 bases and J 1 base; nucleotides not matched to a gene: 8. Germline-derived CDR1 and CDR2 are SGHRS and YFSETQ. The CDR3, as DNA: TGCGCCAGCAGCTTGGTGGGACTAGCGGGTCCCCAATCCTACAATGAGCAGTTCTTC. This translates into CASSLVGLAGPQSYNEQFF.

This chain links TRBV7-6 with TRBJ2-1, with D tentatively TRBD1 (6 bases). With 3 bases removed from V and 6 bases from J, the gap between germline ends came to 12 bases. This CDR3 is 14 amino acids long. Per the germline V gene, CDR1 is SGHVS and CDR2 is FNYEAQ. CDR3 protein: CASSFGAGANEQFF. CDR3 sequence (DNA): TGTGCCAGCAGCTTTGGGGCAGGGGCCAATGAGCAGTTCTTC.

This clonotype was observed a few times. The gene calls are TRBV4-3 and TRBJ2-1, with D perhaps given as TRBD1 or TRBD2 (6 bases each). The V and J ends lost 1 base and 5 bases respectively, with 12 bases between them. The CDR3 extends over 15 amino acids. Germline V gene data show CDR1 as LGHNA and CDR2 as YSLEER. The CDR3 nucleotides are TGCGCCAGCAGCCAAGTGAAGAGGGGGGACAATGAGCAGTTCTTC. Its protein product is CASSQVKRGDNEQFF.

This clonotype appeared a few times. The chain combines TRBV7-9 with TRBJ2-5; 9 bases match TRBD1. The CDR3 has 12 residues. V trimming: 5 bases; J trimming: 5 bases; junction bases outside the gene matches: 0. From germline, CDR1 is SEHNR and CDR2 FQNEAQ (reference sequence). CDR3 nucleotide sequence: TGTGCCAGCAGCGGACAGGGGGAGACCCAGTACTTC. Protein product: CASSGQGETQYF.

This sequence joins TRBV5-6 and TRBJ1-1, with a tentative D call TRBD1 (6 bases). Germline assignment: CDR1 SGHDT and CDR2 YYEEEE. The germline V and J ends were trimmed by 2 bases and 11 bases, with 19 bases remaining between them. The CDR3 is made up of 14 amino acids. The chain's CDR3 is CASSFSGRGLAAFF. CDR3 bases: TGTGCCAGCAGCTTCTCGGGCAGGGGATTAGCCGCTTTCTTT.

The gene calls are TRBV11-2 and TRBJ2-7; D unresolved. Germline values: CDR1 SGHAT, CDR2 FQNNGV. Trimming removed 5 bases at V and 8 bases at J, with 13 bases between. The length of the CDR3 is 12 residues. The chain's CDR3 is CASSRRSEKQYF. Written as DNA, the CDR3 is TGTGCCAGCAGCCGTCGGAGTGAGAAGCAGTACTTC. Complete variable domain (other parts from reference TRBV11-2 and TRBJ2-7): EAGVAQSPRYKIIEKRQSVAFWCNPISGHATLYWYQQILGQGPKLLIQFQNNGVVDDSQLPKDRFSAERLKGVDSTLKIQPAKLEDSAVYLCASSRRSEKQYFGPGTRLTVT.

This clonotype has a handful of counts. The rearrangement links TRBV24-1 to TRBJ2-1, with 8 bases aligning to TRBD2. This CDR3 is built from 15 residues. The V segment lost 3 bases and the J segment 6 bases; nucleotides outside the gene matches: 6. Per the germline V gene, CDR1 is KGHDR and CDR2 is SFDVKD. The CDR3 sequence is CATSDTGGQGNEQFF. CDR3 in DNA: TGTGCCACCAGTGATACGGGAGGGCAGGGCAATGAGCAGTTCTTC.

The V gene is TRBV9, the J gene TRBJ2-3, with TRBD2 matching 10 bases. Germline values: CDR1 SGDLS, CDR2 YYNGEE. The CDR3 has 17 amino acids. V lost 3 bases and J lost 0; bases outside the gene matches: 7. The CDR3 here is CASSAGTSAASTDTQYF. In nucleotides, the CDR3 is TGTGCCAGCAGCGCAGGGACTAGCGCGGCTAGCACAGATACGCAGTATTTT. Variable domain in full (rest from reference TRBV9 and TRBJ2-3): DSGVTQTPKHLITATGQRVTLRCSPRSGDLSVYWYQQSLDQGLQFLIQYYNGEERAKGNILERFSAQQFPDLHSELNLSSLELGDSALYFCASSAGTSAASTDTQYFGPGTRLTVL.

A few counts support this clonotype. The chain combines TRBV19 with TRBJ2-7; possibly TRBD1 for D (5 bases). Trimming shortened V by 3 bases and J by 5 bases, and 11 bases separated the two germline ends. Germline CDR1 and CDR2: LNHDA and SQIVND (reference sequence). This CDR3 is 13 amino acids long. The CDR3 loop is CASSMRQIDEQYF. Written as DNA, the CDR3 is TGTGCCAGTAGTATGAGACAGATCGACGAGCAGTACTTC.

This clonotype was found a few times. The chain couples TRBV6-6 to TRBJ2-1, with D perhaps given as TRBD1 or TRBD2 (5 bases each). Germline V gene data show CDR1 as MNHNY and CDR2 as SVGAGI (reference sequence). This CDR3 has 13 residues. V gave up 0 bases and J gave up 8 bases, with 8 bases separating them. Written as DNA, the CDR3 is TGTGCCAGCAGTTACTCGAGGGGAGATGAGCAGTTCTTC. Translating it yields CASSYSRGDEQFF.